This TCR beta chain was sequenced during a study of vaccination and CD4 T cells after COVID-19. Cultured CD4+ T cell DNA underwent sequencing with the Oncomine TCR Beta short-read assay. TCRdb re-called the PCR reads through MiXCR, storing one row per CDR3 protein. Here the sample spans 15,000 to 17,000 distinct CDR3 sequences, approximately 73% being singletons. Germline assignment: CDR1 SNHLY and CDR2 FYNNEI. The V and J ends lost 2 bases and 8 bases respectively, with 16 bases between them. The CDR3 covers 15 residues. The treatment: approximately nine-day PBMC culture with coronavirus spike peptide pools or control peptides (ViraFEST assay). The authors cultured roughly 1.9 million PBMCs per well with roughly 10 IU/ml IL-2 and approximately 10 ug/ml peptide pools. This clonotype was seen more than once but under ten times. What it recognizes is unknown.

The sequenced sample was CD4+ T cells from blood, cultured in vitro. The chain is built from TRBV2 and TRBJ1-3; D perhaps matches TRBD1 (5 bases). This receptor was identified in a human donor who had recovered from COVID-19. CDR3 amino acids: CASSESAGGGDTIYF. CDR3 in DNA: TGTGCCAGCAGTGAATCTGCTGGGGGGGGAGACACCATATATTTT.